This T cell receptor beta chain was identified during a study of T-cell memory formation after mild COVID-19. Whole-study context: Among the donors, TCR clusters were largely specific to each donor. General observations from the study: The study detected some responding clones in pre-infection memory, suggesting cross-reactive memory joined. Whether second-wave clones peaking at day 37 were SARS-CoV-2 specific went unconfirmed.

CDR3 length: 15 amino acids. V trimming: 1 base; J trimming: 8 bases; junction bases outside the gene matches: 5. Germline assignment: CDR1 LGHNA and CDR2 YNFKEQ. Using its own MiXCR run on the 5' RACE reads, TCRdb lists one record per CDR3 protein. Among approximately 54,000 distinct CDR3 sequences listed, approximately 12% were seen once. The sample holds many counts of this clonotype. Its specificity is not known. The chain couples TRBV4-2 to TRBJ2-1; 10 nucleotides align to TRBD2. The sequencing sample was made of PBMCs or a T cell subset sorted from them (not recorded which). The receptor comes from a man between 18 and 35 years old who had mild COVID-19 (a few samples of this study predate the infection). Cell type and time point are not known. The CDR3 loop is CASSQGAGGLDEQFF. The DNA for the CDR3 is TGTGCCAGCAGCCAAGGAGCGGGGGGGCTTGATGAGCAGTTCTTC.